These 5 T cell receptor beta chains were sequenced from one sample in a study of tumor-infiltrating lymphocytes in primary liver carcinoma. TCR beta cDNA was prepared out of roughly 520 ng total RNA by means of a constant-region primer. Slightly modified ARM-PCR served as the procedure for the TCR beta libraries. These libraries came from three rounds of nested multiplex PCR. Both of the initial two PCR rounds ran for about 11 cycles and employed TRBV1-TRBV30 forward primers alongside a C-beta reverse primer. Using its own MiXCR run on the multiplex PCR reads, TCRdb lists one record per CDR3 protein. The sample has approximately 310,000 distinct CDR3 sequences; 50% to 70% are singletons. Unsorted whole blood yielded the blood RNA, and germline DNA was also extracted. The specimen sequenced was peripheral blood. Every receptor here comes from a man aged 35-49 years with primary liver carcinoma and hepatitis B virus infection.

The CDR3 DNA sequence: TGTGCCAGCAGTACGTGGACAGAGCTTTACGAGCAGTACTTC. Protein: CASSTWTELYEQYF. The chain combines TRBV28 with TRBJ2-7, with D perhaps matching TRBD1 (6 bases). Germline CDR1 MDHEN, CDR2 SYDVKM. The CDR3 length is 14 residues. V was trimmed by 5 bases and J by 4 bases, leaving 15 bases between them. Looking up the rest from reference TRBV28 and TRBJ2-7 gives the full variable domain: DVKVTQSSRYLVKRTGEKVFLECVQDMDHENMFWYRQDPGLGLRLIYFSYDVKMKEKGDIPEGYSVSREKKERFSLILESASTNQTSMYLCASSTWTELYEQYFGPGTRLTVT.

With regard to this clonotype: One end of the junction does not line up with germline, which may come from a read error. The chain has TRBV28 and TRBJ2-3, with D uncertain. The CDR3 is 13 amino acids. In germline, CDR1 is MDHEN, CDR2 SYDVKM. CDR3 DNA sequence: TGTGCCAGTAAAGGGCCAGGCACAAATACGCAGTATTTT. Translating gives CASKGPGTNTQYF.

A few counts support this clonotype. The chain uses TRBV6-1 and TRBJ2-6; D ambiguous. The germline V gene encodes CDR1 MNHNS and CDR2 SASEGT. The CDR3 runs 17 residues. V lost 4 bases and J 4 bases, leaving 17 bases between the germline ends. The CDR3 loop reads CASSGALRVGGANVLTF. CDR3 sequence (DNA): TGTGCCAGCAGTGGAGCGCTTCGGGTGGGGGGGGCCAACGTCCTGACTTTC.

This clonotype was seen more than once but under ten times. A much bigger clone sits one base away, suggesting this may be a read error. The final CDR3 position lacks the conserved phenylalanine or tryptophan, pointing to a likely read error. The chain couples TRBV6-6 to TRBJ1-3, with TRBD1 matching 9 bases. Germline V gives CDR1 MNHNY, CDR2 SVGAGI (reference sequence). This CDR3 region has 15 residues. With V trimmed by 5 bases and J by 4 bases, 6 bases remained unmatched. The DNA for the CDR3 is TGTGCCAGCAGTCCCCGACAGGGGGTCGGAAACACCATATATTCT. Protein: CASSPRQGVGNTIYS.

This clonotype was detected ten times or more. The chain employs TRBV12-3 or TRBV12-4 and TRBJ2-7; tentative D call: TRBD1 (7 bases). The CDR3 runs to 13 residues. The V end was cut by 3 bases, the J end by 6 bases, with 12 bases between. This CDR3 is CASSFYQGGEQYF. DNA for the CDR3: TGTGCCAGCAGTTTCTACCAGGGGGGCGAGCAGTACTTC.